This T cell receptor (beta chain) comes out of a study of cytotoxic CD8 clonotypes in ibrutinib-treated CLL. Study summary: Timing of response sample collection was a median roughly twelve months after treatment start, with a range of 6 to 36.

This CDR3 comprises 15 residues. Trimming cost V 2 bases and J 2 bases; bases outside gene matches: 5. Germline V gene data show CDR1 as SGHRS and CDR2 as YFSETQ. As regards this clone: Antigen unknown.

TCRdb's table, derived via immunoSEQ multiplex PCR, lists solely in-frame clones and lacks some. The sample lists about 76,000 clones, over 65% occurring once. Study outcomes and limitations: Public clonotypes proved infrequent, and on treatment they shrank or remained steady.

This clonotype originated in a human donor with chronic lymphocytic leukemia. This sample comprised PBMCs, obtained after 24 months of ibrutinib treatment. This chain links TRBV5-1 with TRBJ2-7, with TRBD2 matching 9 bases. CDR3 sequence reads: CASSLQREATYEQYF. In DNA, the CDR3 is TGCGCCAGCAGCTTACAGCGGGAGGCCACCTACGAGCAGTACTTC. Full variable domain (outside the CDR3, taken from reference TRBV5-1 and TRBJ2-7): KAGVTQTPRYLIKTRGQQVTLSCSPISGHRSVSWYQQTPGQGLQFLFEYFSETQRNKGNFPGRFSGRQFSNSRSEMNVSTLELGDSALYLCASSLQREATYEQYFGPGTRLTVT.